The next 4 T cell receptor beta chains were all read from a single sample in a study of regulatory T cells in long-lasting Graves disease. TCR beta libraries were built with iRepertoire HTBI primers and Arm-PCR of CDR3 regions. TCRdb re-called the multiplex PCR reads through MiXCR, storing one row per CDR3 protein. The sample shows about 470,000 distinct CDR3 sequences, roughly 21% of them seen only once. Time point reported: persistent/refractory GD, antithyroid drugs over 5 years with positive TRAb. From RNA extracted from PBMCs, the TCR library was made. The sample here was peripheral blood mononuclear cells (PBMCs), taken when the disease was refractory, from a patient treated with antithyroid drugs. The receptors derive from a female donor with Graves disease.

V usage is TRBV9 and J usage is TRBJ2-5; 9 nucleotides agree with TRBD2. V shed 1 base and J 1 base; nucleotides not matched to a gene: 5. Looked up from germline, CDR1 is SGDLS and CDR2 is YYNGEE. The CDR3 loop spans 16 amino acids. The CDR3 is CASSVLAGEGQETQYF. In DNA form, the CDR3 reads TGTGCCAGCAGCGTATTAGCGGGAGAGGGCCAAGAGACCCAGTACTTC.

The genes are TRBV5-1 and TRBJ2-7; D tentatively fits TRBD1 or TRBD2 (5 bases each). Trimming took off 0 bases at V and 8 bases at J, with 12 bases between the two ends. The CDR3 covers 13 residues. Germline V gene data show CDR1 as SGHRS and CDR2 as YFSETQ. This CDR3 is CASSLDSGGKQYF. CDR3 sequence (DNA): TGCGCCAGCAGCTTGGATTCTGGGGGAAAGCAGTACTTC.

The chain joins TRBV20-1 to TRBJ1-6; TRBD1 matches 9 bases. J gave up 5 bases and V 5 bases, and 7 bases lay outside the gene matches. The CDR3 extends over 15 amino acids. Germline V gene lookup returns CDR1 DFQATT and CDR2 SNEGSKA (reference sequence). CDR3 in DNA: TGCAGTGCTCGGGACAGGGAGTTGAATAATTCACCCCTCCACTTT. This sequence encodes CSARDRELNNSPLHF.

In this sample, this clonotype turned up a few times. The V gene is TRBV20-1, the J gene TRBJ1-3, with D unclear. Germline lookup yields CDR1 DFQATT and CDR2 SNEGSKA (reference sequence). CDR3 size: 15 residues. The V end lost 0 bases, the J end lost 0 bases, and 9 bases lay between the germline ends. For the CDR3, the DNA is TGCAGTGCTAGAGATCTTGCTCACTCTGGAAACACCATATATTTT. This encodes CSARDLAHSGNTIYF.